This TCR beta chain was recovered during a study of graft-versus-host responses after intestinal transplantation. V shed 5 bases, J shed 8 bases, and the junction held 13 bases outside the gene matches. This CDR3 region has 15 residues. Germline CDR1 and CDR2: MNHEY and SMNVEV (reference sequence). Using immunoSEQ multiplex PCR, the repertoire was profiled, and TCRdb retains in-frame clones only, with some absent. The sample has under 25,000 clones, approximately 78% seen once. This clone was seen just once. Its antigen is undetermined. The chain is built from TRBV27 and TRBJ1-2, with 8 bases aligning to TRBD1. This clonotype originated in a human donor who was the organ donor for an intestinal transplant. Sequenced here: unstimulated CD8+ T cells sorted from spleen or lymph node cells, sampled before transplant. This chain's CDR3 is CASSLWAETGDGYTF. CDR3 nucleotide sequence: TGTGCCAGCAGTCTATGGGCCGAGACAGGGGACGGCTACACCTTC.